The source of this TCR gamma chain is a study of intestinal T cells in coeliac disease (TCRdb year 2020). A note on the overall study: Coeliac patients were much younger than controls, with mean ages of around 15 versus 50 years in the TRG cohort. Duodenal biopsies from roughly 11 coeliac disease patients and roughly 11 non-coeliac controls were included in the TCR-delta (TRD) cohort. Duodenal biopsies from about 30 coeliac disease patients and 21 non-coeliac controls were included in a second, larger TCR-gamma (TRG) cohort. Summary of the overall study and its limitations: FFPE-derived DNA was found to be relatively degraded, and loss of a proportion of TCR sequences in each sample was likely caused by this degradation. A significant age difference was observed between coeliac and control groups, although significant classification was not yielded by an age-split analysis. Of around 54 biopsies, around 51 (about 94%) were correctly classified by TRG clustering, which had a reported leave-one-out accuracy of about 90%. In training, clustering based on TRD kmers put all 20 or so biopsies in the right class, and the reported leave-one-out accuracy was 91%. Repeated CDR3 amino acid sequences could not be distinguished from PCR duplicates.

Via the germline V gene (reference sequence), CDR1 is VTNTFY and CDR2 YDVSTARD. The CDR3 sequence holds 14 residues, the cysteine and phenylalanine included. The CDR3 DNA has 42 bases and is translated from base 1. Trimmed from V: 3 bases; trimmed from J: 10 bases; junction bases lacking a gene match: 15. Receptor libraries were prepared by multiplex PCR. The run used an Ion Torrent PGM. TRG repertoires were amplified from around 0.2 ug of biopsy DNA using the LymphoTrack kit, whose primers carry Illumina adapters. TRG amplicons were cleaned up with AMPure XP beads, measured on a 2100 Bioanalyzer, and combined in equimolar amounts. Sequencing of TRG libraries was performed on an Ion PGM instrument. From the authors' description of their analysis: FastX discarded any read in which over 10% of nucleotides had a quality score below the third quartile for that patient. IMGT/HighV-QUEST was used to align the reads, assigning V, D and J genes, identifying CDR3 regions and assessing functionality. After the sequences were translated into amino acids, every sequence predicted to be non-functional was thrown out. The CDR3s were broken into kmers both with and without positional annotation, PCA was run on the kmer frequencies, and the samples were clustered using every one of the 1023 combinations of PCs 1-10. Classification was validated by leave-one-out cross-validation, in which parameters were re-optimised on the remaining samples each time. Using the vegan R package, Shannon diversity was calculated from repeated random subsamples whose size matched the lowest read count. TCRdb reanalyzed the public reads with the CATT caller, and identical DNA sequences were merged afterwards. V and J calls and clone size were set by TCRdb, not the authors. The table for this sample lists some 920 gamma-chain clones; around 48% of them were counted only once. The top ten hold roughly 15% of the sample.

Genomic DNA was extracted with the QIAamp DNA FFPE tissue kit from ten 5-um FFPE scrolls per case. To test whether coeliac disease could be classified from the TCR repertoire, the study used duodenal biopsies that were formalin-fixed paraffin-embedded, fully anonymised, and surplus to diagnostic needs. This clone was recorded a few times. Its binding antigen is unknown. No much larger clone exists at a distance of one base, and base qualities are not known. The specimen was a duodenal biopsy. Recombination linked TRGV3 to TRGJ1 or TRGJ2. The sequence was obtained from a human donor with celiac disease. The CDR3 is CATWDDPLIIKKLF. The nucleotides read TGTGCCACCTGGGACGATCCCCTTATTATAAAGAAACTCTTT.